Sequencing of this T cell receptor beta chain was carried out in a study of cytotoxic CD8 clonotypes in ibrutinib-treated CLL. Findings and limits, study-wide: Baseline levels of clonality went above those of age-matched healthy donors and moved with circulating CD8+ T-cell counts.

Comment on this clone: The antigen is undetermined.

Trimming took off 4 bases at V and 4 bases at J, with 11 bases between the two ends. CDR1 and CDR2 from the germline V gene are SGDLS and YYNGEE. CDR3 length: 13 residues. TCRdb's copy holds only in-frame clones and misses some; the assay was immunoSEQ multiplex PCR. Seen here are over 250,000 clones, roughly 76% observed once, and the top ten hold about 5%. Specimen: PBMCs, collected at disease progression, from a patient treated with ibrutinib. The clonotype comes from a human donor with chronic lymphocytic leukemia. This chain joins TRBV9 and TRBJ1-2, with D unresolved. CDR3 sequence reads: CASSPRAGYGYTF. In DNA form, the CDR3 reads TGTGCCAGCAGCCCTCGGGCGGGCTATGGCTACACCTTC. The full variable domain, completed using reference TRBV9 and TRBJ1-2, is DSGVTQTPKHLITATGQRVTLRCSPRSGDLSVYWYQQSLDQGLQFLIQYYNGEERAKGNILERFSAQQFPDLHSELNLSSLELGDSALYFCASSPRAGYGYTFGSGTRLTVV.